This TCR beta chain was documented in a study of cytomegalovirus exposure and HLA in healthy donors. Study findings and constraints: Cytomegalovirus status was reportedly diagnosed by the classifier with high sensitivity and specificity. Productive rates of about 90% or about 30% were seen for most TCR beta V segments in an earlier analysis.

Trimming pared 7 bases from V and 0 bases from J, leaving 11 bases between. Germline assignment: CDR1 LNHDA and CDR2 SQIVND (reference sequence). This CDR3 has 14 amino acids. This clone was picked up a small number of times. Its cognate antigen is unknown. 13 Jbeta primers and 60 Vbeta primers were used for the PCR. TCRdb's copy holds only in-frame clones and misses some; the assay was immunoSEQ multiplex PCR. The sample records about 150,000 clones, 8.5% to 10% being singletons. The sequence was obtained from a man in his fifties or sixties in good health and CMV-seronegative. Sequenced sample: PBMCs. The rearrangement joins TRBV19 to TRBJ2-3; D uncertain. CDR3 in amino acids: CASTRSSSTDTQYF. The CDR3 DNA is TGTGCCAGTACCAGGTCTTCTAGCACAGATACGCAGTATTTT. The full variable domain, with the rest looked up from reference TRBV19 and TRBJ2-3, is DGGITQSPKYLFRKEGQNVTLSCEQNLNHDAMYWYRQDPGQGLRLIYYSQIVNDFQKGDIAEGYSVSREKKESFPLTVTSAQKNPTAFYLCASTRSSSTDTQYFGPGTRLTVL.